One and the same sample provided the 28 T cell receptor beta chains below, sequenced in a study of identical twins. TCRdb re-analysed the 5' RACE reads in MiXCR, keeping a single row per CDR3 protein. This table has 200,000 or so distinct CDR3 sequences, around a sixth appearing once. The same sample was also used in a study of T cells expressing NK-cell markers.

The sample was CD8+ T cells sorted from blood. These receptor sequences come from a woman aged 18-29 years in good health.

The rearrangement links TRBV14 to TRBJ2-4; D gene uncertain. The CDR3 has 14 residues. Deletions cut 5 bases from V and 3 bases from J, with 11 bases between. Per the germline V gene, CDR1 is SGHDN and CDR2 is FVKESK. The DNA for the CDR3 is TGTGCCAGCAGCGATTATTTGGACAAAAACATTCAGTACTTC. Protein: CASSDYLDKNIQYF. Filled out from reference TRBV14 and TRBJ2-4, the complete variable domain reads EAGVTQFPSHSVIEKGQTVTLRCDPISGHDNLYWYRRVMGKEIKFLLHFVKESKQDESGMPNNRFLAERTGGTYSTLKVQPAELEDSGVYFCASSDYLDKNIQYFGAGTRLSVL.

The rearrangement uses TRBV15 and TRBJ1-3; D remains ambiguous. CDR1 and CDR2 (germline): LNHNV, YYDKDF (reference sequence). This CDR3 spans 17 amino acids. Trimming pared 2 bases from V and 0 bases from J, leaving 14 bases between. CDR3 residues: CATSRFPTNVSGNTIYF. The CDR3 DNA sequence: TGTGCCACCAGCAGATTTCCGACCAACGTCTCTGGAAACACCATATATTTT.

Only a few counts were recorded for this clonotype. The gene calls are TRBV20-1 and TRBJ2-1; TRBD1 matches at 8 bases. The germline CDR1 and CDR2 sequences are DFQATT and SNEGSKA (reference sequence). This CDR3 contains 15 residues. The V and J ends lost 5 bases and 4 bases, in that order; junction bases with no gene match: 10. CDR3 bases: TGCAGTGCTGACGGGGGCCAGGGGGCTTACAATGAGCAGTTCTTC. It is translated as CSADGGQGAYNEQFF.

This chain joins TRBV27 and TRBJ2-7; 8 bases line up with TRBD1. V lost 5 bases and J lost 0; bases outside the gene matches: 6. The CDR3 has 15 amino acids. Germline lookup yields CDR1 MNHEY and CDR2 SMNVEV (reference sequence). The CDR3 is CASSLGTGPSYEQYF. The CDR3 DNA is TGTGCCAGCAGTCTCGGGACAGGTCCCTCCTACGAGCAGTACTTC.

This clonotype was detected a few times. V gene TRBV6-1 combines with J gene TRBJ1-4; D is ambiguous. Germline CDR1 reads MNHNS; CDR2 reads SASEGT. The ends were cut back, 5 bases at V and 8 bases at J, with 24 bases in the middle. The CDR3 has 17 amino acids. CDR3 bases: TGTGCCAGCAGTCCAACTGGTCTCGGAGGTACCGCCGAAAAACTGTTTTTT. This sequence encodes CASSPTGLGGTAEKLFF.

This clonotype was recorded a few times. V and J are TRBV4-2 and TRBJ2-1; D gene uncertain. CDR1 is LGHNA and CDR2 is YNFKEQ in the germline V gene. Trimming took off 5 bases at V and 6 bases at J, with 5 bases between the two ends. The CDR3 is 11 residues long. This CDR3 reads CASSASNEQFF. As DNA, the CDR3 is TGTGCCAGCAGCGCCAGCAATGAGCAGTTCTTC.

This chain links TRBV9 with TRBJ2-3, with TRBD2 matching 10 bases. Germline CDR1 is SGDLS and CDR2 is YYNGEE. Unmatched junction bases numbered 16, after V lost 4 bases and J lost 2 bases. There are 19 residues in the CDR3. DNA for the CDR3: TGTGCCAGCAGCCCAGTCACCGGACTAGCGGTTGTGAACACAGATACGCAGTATTTT. It specifies CASSPVTGLAVVNTDTQYF.

This clonotype has ten or more counts. The chain couples TRBV12-3 or TRBV12-4 to TRBJ2-7; the match to TRBD2 covers 10 bases. The V gene end was trimmed by 5 bases and the J gene end by 4 bases; junction bases not matched to a gene: 8. The CDR3 has 15 amino acids. This CDR3 reads CASSPPLAGEYEQYF. The DNA of the CDR3 is TGTGCCAGCAGTCCCCCGCTAGCGGGAGAATACGAGCAGTACTTC.

This chain connects TRBV4-3 to TRBJ2-6; D remains ambiguous. The CDR3 is 13 amino acids. V lost 0 bases and J lost 13, with 10 bases in between. Germline V gene data show CDR1 as LGHNA and CDR2 as YSLEER. Written as DNA, the CDR3 is TGCGCCAGCAGCCAAGATCTTGTGGGGGTCCTGACTTTC. Amino acid sequence: CASSQDLVGVLTF.

This clonotype was picked up a small number of times. CDR3 in amino acids: CATSIRPGQVDNEQFF. CDR3 nucleotides: TGTGCCACCAGCATCCGACCGGGACAGGTAGACAATGAGCAGTTCTTC. The rearrangement links TRBV15 to TRBJ2-1; 8 nucleotides align to TRBD1. This CDR3 is built from 16 residues. J was trimmed by 5 bases and V by 4 bases; bases with no gene match: 10. The germline V gene encodes CDR1 LNHNV and CDR2 YYDKDF (reference sequence). Based on the CDR3 plus reference TRBV15 and TRBJ2-1, the full variable domain is DAMVIQNPRYQVTQFGKPVTLSCSQTLNHNVMYWYQQKSSQAPKLLFHYYDKDFNNEADTPDNFQSRRPNTSFCFLDIRSPGLGDTAMYLCATSIRPGQVDNEQFFGPGTRLTVL.

In this sample, this clonotype turned up many times. The chain has TRBV2 and TRBJ1-5; no clear D gene. Trimming left V 6 bases short and J 0 bases short, with 12 bases between. The V gene's germline CDR1 is SNHLY and CDR2 FYNNEI. The CDR3 is made up of 15 amino acids. This CDR3 reads CASRAEGYSNQPQHF. In DNA form, the CDR3 reads TGTGCCAGCAGGGCAGAGGGATATAGCAATCAGCCCCAGCATTTT.

This clonotype was seen more than once but under ten times. The J gene is TRBJ2-7, the V gene TRBV5-1; 12 bases are a match to TRBD2. Germline V lookup: CDR1 SGHRS, CDR2 YFSETQ. CDR3 length: 17 residues. The ends lost 0 bases at V and 4 bases at J; junction bases unmatched: 8. The CDR3 sequence: CASSLGLAGAAGYEQYF. In DNA, the CDR3 is TGCGCCAGCAGCTTGGGACTAGCGGGGGCCGCCGGGTACGAGCAGTACTTC.

This clonotype has a count of ten or more. The rearrangement uses TRBV28 and TRBJ2-7; 11 nucleotides line up with TRBD1. V gave up 5 bases and J gave up 6 bases; unmatched junction bases: 9. CDR3 length: 15 residues. Per germline, CDR1 MDHEN and CDR2 SYDVKM. The CDR3 bases are TGTGCCAGCAGTATTTCGGACAGGGGGCTGGGCGAGCAGTACTTC. Its protein product is CASSISDRGLGEQYF. Combining the CDR3 with reference TRBV28 and TRBJ2-7 gives the whole variable domain DVKVTQSSRYLVKRTGEKVFLECVQDMDHENMFWYRQDPGLGLRLIYFSYDVKMKEKGDIPEGYSVSREKKERFSLILESASTNQTSMYLCASSISDRGLGEQYFGPGTRLTVT.

This chain joins TRBV14 and TRBJ1-1, with D tentatively TRBD1 (6 bases). Germline V gene sequence: CDR1 SGHDN, CDR2 FVKESK. The CDR3 runs to 12 residues. The germline V and J ends were trimmed by 4 bases and 11 bases, with 14 bases remaining between them. In DNA, the CDR3 is TGTGCCAGCAGCCCCATAGGGGGAGGTGCTTTCTTT. Protein product: CASSPIGGGAFF.

Ten or more counts support this clonotype. This rearrangement joins TRBV7-9 to TRBJ2-5; TRBD2 agrees at 9 bases. This CDR3 has 16 residues. Germline lookup yields CDR1 SEHNR and CDR2 FQNEAQ (reference sequence). With 1 base clipped from V and 2 bases from J, the junction kept 5 bases outside the gene matches. DNA for the CDR3: TGTGCCAGCAGCTTAGGTCCTAGCGGGAATCAAGAGACCCAGTACTTC. Protein: CASSLGPSGNQETQYF.

This clonotype was observed a few times. The chain couples TRBV6-4 to TRBJ1-1, with D tentatively TRBD1 (5 bases). From germline, CDR1 is MRHNA and CDR2 SNTAGT. CDR3 size: 14 residues. V gave up 4 bases and J gave up 1 base, with 10 bases separating them. CDR3 sequence: CASSAGTANTEAFF. The CDR3 DNA reads TGTGCCAGCAGTGCCGGGACGGCGAACACTGAAGCTTTCTTT.

This clonotype was counted only a few times. The chain has TRBV2 and TRBJ2-5; 7 bases agree with TRBD2. V lost 2 bases and J lost 5; bases outside the gene matches: 11. Germline V gives CDR1 SNHLY, CDR2 FYNNEI. The CDR3 has 16 residues. In DNA, the CDR3 is TGTGCCAGCAGTGAACAGCTAGCGGAGCGCAGGGAGACCCAGTACTTC. Amino acids: CASSEQLAERRETQYF.

The V call is TRBV7-9, the J call TRBJ2-5; D tentatively reads TRBD1 or TRBD2 (5 bases each). CDR1 and CDR2 from the germline V gene are SEHNR and FQNEAQ (reference sequence). The CDR3 is 17 residues long. Trimming shortened V by 1 base and J by 2 bases, and 17 bases separated the two germline ends. CDR3 sequence (DNA): TGTGCCAGCAGCTTAGGACCCGGGGCTGGGGGTCAAGAGACCCAGTACTTC. Protein sequence: CASSLGPGAGGQETQYF.

Only a few counts were recorded for this clonotype. The rearrangement joins TRBV5-6 to TRBJ1-5; tentative D call: TRBD1 (5 bases). This CDR3 is 14 amino acids long. The germline V gene encodes CDR1 SGHDT and CDR2 YYEEEE. Trimming pared 2 bases from V and 4 bases from J, leaving 10 bases between. The CDR3 sequence is CASSFGAGNQPQHF. Written as DNA, the CDR3 is TGTGCCAGCAGCTTCGGGGCAGGGAATCAGCCCCAGCATTTT.

This clonotype was seen a few times. The genes are TRBV5-6 and TRBJ2-1; no definite D call. CDR3 length: 13 residues. From germline, CDR1 is SGHDT and CDR2 YYEEEE. Trimming removed 0 bases at V and 10 bases at J, with 11 bases between. CDR3 DNA: TGTGCCAGCAGCTTGGGGAATCCCAACGAGCAGTTCTTC. Amino acids: CASSLGNPNEQFF.

The CDR3 nucleotides are TGTGCCAGTATGAGTCTGACAGGGGCGGGAGGTGAGCAGTTCTTC. It yields the protein CASMSLTGAGGEQFF. The J gene is TRBJ2-1, the V gene TRBV19; D possibly uses TRBD1 or TRBD2 (8 bases each). Trimming removed 7 bases at V and 9 bases at J, with 22 bases between. Germline lookup yields CDR1 LNHDA and CDR2 SQIVND (reference sequence). The CDR3 totals 15 residues. Drawing the rest from reference TRBV19 and TRBJ2-1, the complete variable domain is DGGITQSPKYLFRKEGQNVTLSCEQNLNHDAMYWYRQDPGQGLRLIYYSQIVNDFQKGDIAEGYSVSREKKESFPLTVTSAQKNPTAFYLCASMSLTGAGGEQFFGPGTRLTVL.

The genes are TRBV6-1 and TRBJ2-1, with D possibly being TRBD2 (7 bases). This CDR3 is 15 amino acids long. Looked up from germline, CDR1 is MNHNS and CDR2 is SASEGT. V shed 6 bases and J shed 2 bases, with 14 bases lying between them. CDR3: CASSQRGGAYNEQFF. In nucleotides, the CDR3 is TGTGCCAGCAGCCAGAGGGGGGGCGCCTACAATGAGCAGTTCTTC.

V usage is TRBV7-2 and J usage is TRBJ2-1, with TRBD2 identical over 11 bases. The trim removed 5 bases at V and 7 bases at J, leaving 10 bases unmatched. This CDR3 is built from 16 residues. Per the germline V gene, CDR1 is SGHTA and CDR2 is FQGNSA. The DNA for the CDR3 is TGTGCCAGCAGCCCCATGACTAGCGGGACGGCGAATGAGCAGTTCTTC. Encoded protein: CASSPMTSGTANEQFF.

In its sample, this clonotype was seen a few times. V and J are TRBV4-3 and TRBJ2-1; D possibly corresponds to TRBD2 (6 bases). The V gene's germline CDR1 is LGHNA and CDR2 YSLEER. This CDR3 region has 15 residues. With 4 bases removed from V and 5 bases from J, the gap between germline ends came to 15 bases. The CDR3 DNA sequence: TGCGCCAGCAGCCTCGGGGTCGGGACTGACAATGAGCAGTTCTTC. This codes for CASSLGVGTDNEQFF.

This sequence joins TRBV15 and TRBJ2-3; 8 positions match TRBD1. After removal of 3 bases from V and 6 bases from J, the junction contained 5 bases not matched to a gene. CDR1 and CDR2 from the germline V gene are LNHNV and YYDKDF (reference sequence). The CDR3 extends over 14 amino acids. The CDR3 region has the DNA TGTGCCACCAGCAGGACAGGGGAAGGGGATACGCAGTATTTT. It specifies CATSRTGEGDTQYF.

This clonotype has just a few counts. J is TRBJ2-7 and V is TRBV12-3 or TRBV12-4; D remains ambiguous. The CDR3 is 12 amino acids. Trimming cost V 7 bases and J 1 base, with 8 bases left between them. The CDR3 reads CASKDGSYEQYF. For the CDR3, the DNA is TGTGCCAGCAAGGACGGATCCTACGAGCAGTACTTC.

This clonotype was seen a handful of times. V and J are TRBV29-1 and TRBJ1-1, with D possibly being TRBD1 (5 bases). Germline values: CDR1 SQVTM, CDR2 ANQGSEA. There are 13 residues in the CDR3. V shed 2 bases and J shed 1 base, with 8 bases lying between them. This chain's CDR3 is CSVETGGNTEAFF. The CDR3 nucleotides read TGCAGCGTTGAAACGGGGGGGAACACTGAAGCTTTCTTT.

This clonotype turned up a few times. This sequence joins TRBV5-1 and TRBJ2-5; TRBD2 aligns across 14 bases. Germline V gene sequence: CDR1 SGHRS, CDR2 YFSETQ. The CDR3 runs to 17 residues. The V and J ends lost 4 bases and 4 bases, in that order; junction bases with no gene match: 9. This CDR3 reads CASSPGLAGVALETQYF. The CDR3 DNA is TGCGCCAGCAGCCCGGGACTAGCGGGGGTTGCTTTAGAGACCCAGTACTTC.